The 16 T cell receptor beta chains reported below all come from one sample, sequenced in a study of blood T cell repertoires in COVID-19. Repertoires were generated with immunoSEQ multiplex PCR, while TCRdb's copy carries only in-frame clones and drops some. The repertoire holds 150,000 to 180,000 clones, with about 89% as singletons. Sequencing was done on a sample of peripheral blood. Receptor source: a man over 45 with acute or convalescent COVID-19.

The V and J genes are TRBV27 and TRBJ2-5; D might be TRBD2 (6 bases). Trimming cost V 2 bases and J 5 bases, with 12 bases left between them. Looked up from germline, CDR1 is MNHEY and CDR2 is SMNVEV (reference sequence). The CDR3 runs to 14 residues. The CDR3 loop is CASSLLGGGETQYF. DNA for the CDR3: TGTGCCAGCAGTTTACTCGGGGGTGGGGAGACCCAGTACTTC.

This sequence joins TRBV10-2 and TRBJ2-2; 7 positions agree with TRBD2. V trimming: 4 bases; J trimming: 3 bases; junction bases outside the gene matches: 2. Germline lookup yields CDR1 WSHSY and CDR2 SAAADI. The CDR3 runs 14 residues. CDR3 region: CASSVAGDTGELFF. DNA of the CDR3: TGCGCCAGCAGTGTGGCGGGAGACACCGGGGAGCTGTTTTTT.

The rearrangement uses TRBV28 and TRBJ2-7; D gene ambiguous. V gave up 2 bases and J gave up 5 bases, with 10 bases separating them. The germline V gene encodes CDR1 MDHEN and CDR2 SYDVKM. The CDR3 is 13 amino acids. DNA of the CDR3: TGTGCCAGCAGTTTAAGCCAGGTTAACGAGCAGTACTTC. Its translation is CASSLSQVNEQYF. Full variable domain (remainder filled in from reference TRBV28 and TRBJ2-7): DVKVTQSSRYLVKRTGEKVFLECVQDMDHENMFWYRQDPGLGLRLIYFSYDVKMKEKGDIPEGYSVSREKKERFSLILESASTNQTSMYLCASSLSQVNEQYFGPGTRLTVT.

The chain has TRBV6-5 and TRBJ2-1; 12 positions match TRBD2. Trimming took 0 bases from V and 8 from J; bases not matched to a gene: 2. This CDR3 has 15 amino acids. The germline CDR1 and CDR2 sequences are MNHEY and SVGAGI. The CDR3 nucleotides are TGTGCCAGCAGTTACTCACTAGCGGGGGGCCATGAGCAGTTCTTC. It is translated as CASSYSLAGGHEQFF.

The chain employs TRBV6-4 and TRBJ2-5, with TRBD1 matching 8 bases. The CDR3 totals 15 residues. CDR1 and CDR2 (germline): MRHNA, SNTAGT. With 9 bases clipped from V and 0 bases from J, the junction kept 9 bases outside the gene matches. The CDR3 spells CARSSQDRDQETQYF. CDR3 nucleotide sequence: TGTGCCAGGAGTAGCCAGGACAGGGACCAAGAGACCCAGTACTTC.

This chain connects TRBV11-1 to TRBJ1-2; D is unclear. The CDR3 totals 12 residues. The V end lost 5 bases, the J end lost 2 bases, and 6 bases lay between the germline ends. Per the germline V gene, CDR1 is SGHAT and CDR2 is FQDESV (reference sequence). The CDR3 spells CASSPGNYGYTF. CDR3 DNA sequence: TGTGCCAGCAGCCCAGGAAACTATGGCTACACCTTC.

This clone appeared once. V is TRBV28 and J is TRBJ2-5; 8 bases align to TRBD1. This CDR3 contains 16 residues. Germline V CDR1 and CDR2: MDHEN, SYDVKM. J was trimmed by 9 bases and V by 3 bases; bases with no gene match: 15. CDR3: CASSLWDRSLGRAQYF. The CDR3 DNA follows: TGTGCCAGCAGTTTGTGGGACAGGTCCTTAGGAAGGGCCCAGTACTTC. The full variable domain, its missing parts supplied by reference TRBV28 and TRBJ2-5, is DVKVTQSSRYLVKRTGEKVFLECVQDMDHENMFWYRQDPGLGLRLIYFSYDVKMKEKGDIPEGYSVSREKKERFSLILESASTNQTSMYLCASSLWDRSLGRAQYFGPGTRLLVL.

This chain connects TRBV6-5 to TRBJ1-2; 7 bases map to TRBD1. CDR3 length: 15 residues. From germline, CDR1 is MNHEY and CDR2 SVGAGI. The J segment lost 6 bases and the V segment lost 7 bases, leaving 14 bases of the junction unmatched. This CDR3 reads CASNGGGAYRNGYTF. The CDR3 DNA reads TGTGCCAGCAACGGAGGGGGCGCGTATCGAAATGGCTACACCTTC.

This sequence joins TRBV7-6 and TRBJ1-6, with D possibly being TRBD1 (5 bases). Germline V gives CDR1 SGHVS, CDR2 FNYEAQ. V gave up 4 bases and J gave up 7 bases, with 11 bases separating them. The length of the CDR3 is 14 residues. Here the CDR3 DNA reads TGTGCCAGCAGCTCCTGGGGGGTGAATTCACCCCTCCACTTT. Translating gives CASSSWGVNSPLHF.

The rearrangement links TRBV28 to TRBJ2-1; no firm D call. Trimming took off 7 bases at V and 8 bases at J, with 9 bases between the two ends. Germline V CDR1 and CDR2: MDHEN, SYDVKM. There are 11 residues in the CDR3. CDR3: CASTISYEQFF. In DNA, the CDR3 is TGTGCCAGCACTATCTCTTATGAGCAGTTCTTC.

The CDR3: CASSPVSSYNSPLHF. The CDR3 DNA reads as TGCGCCAGCAGCCCCGTGAGCTCCTATAATTCACCCCTCCACTTT. The chain has TRBV5-1 and TRBJ1-6; D remains ambiguous. Germline V lookup: CDR1 SGHRS, CDR2 YFSETQ. This CDR3 is 15 amino acids long. Trimming cost V 4 bases and J 0 bases, with 8 bases left between them.

This chain links TRBV7-2 with TRBJ2-1, with TRBD2 matching over 10 bases. Germline-derived CDR1 and CDR2 are SGHTA and FQGNSA. V shed 0 bases and J 7 bases; nucleotides not matched to a gene: 6. The CDR3 spans 16 residues. DNA for the CDR3: TGTGCCAGCAGCTTAGCAGGAGCGGGGGGGTGGAATGAGCAGTTCTTC. This sequence encodes CASSLAGAGGWNEQFF.

To note about this clone: The same CDR3 also results from other DNA sequences found in this sample. The gene calls are TRBV19 and TRBJ1-6; D unresolved. CDR3 length: 13 residues. Germline values: CDR1 LNHDA, CDR2 SQIVND (reference sequence). Trimming shortened V by 1 base and J by 7 bases, and 5 bases separated the two germline ends. CDR3 sequence reads: CASSIAGNSPLHF. The CDR3 DNA reads as TGTGCCAGTAGTATAGCGGGGAATTCACCCCTCCACTTT.

The count of this clone is one. V and J are TRBV9 and TRBJ1-5; 8 positions match TRBD1. This CDR3 spans 14 amino acids. The germline V gene encodes CDR1 SGDLS and CDR2 YYNGEE. V gave up 4 bases and J gave up 9 bases; unmatched junction bases: 9. CDR3 loop: CASSKQGALGPQHF. The DNA of the CDR3 is TGTGCCAGCAGCAAGCAGGGGGCCCTTGGGCCCCAGCATTTT.

Here the CDR3 DNA reads TGTGCCAGCAGTGAAAGCGGCTCCCCAGCGGGCGAGCAGTACTTC. Translation: CASSESGSPAGEQYF. The rearrangement joins TRBV2 to TRBJ2-7, with a weak D call TRBD2 (6 bases). Trimming removed 2 bases at V and 6 bases at J, with 17 bases between. Germline loops: CDR1 SNHLY, CDR2 FYNNEI. The length of the CDR3 is 15 residues.

This sequence joins TRBV10-3 and TRBJ2-3; 7 bases align to TRBD2. Per the germline V gene, CDR1 is ENHRY and CDR2 is SYGVKD. J was trimmed by 4 bases and V by 4 bases; bases with no gene match: 8. The CDR3 is made up of 15 amino acids. In nucleotides, the CDR3 is TGTGCCATCAGTGCAGGAGCGGGGTCCGCAGATACGCAGTATTTT. Amino acids: CAISAGAGSADTQYF.